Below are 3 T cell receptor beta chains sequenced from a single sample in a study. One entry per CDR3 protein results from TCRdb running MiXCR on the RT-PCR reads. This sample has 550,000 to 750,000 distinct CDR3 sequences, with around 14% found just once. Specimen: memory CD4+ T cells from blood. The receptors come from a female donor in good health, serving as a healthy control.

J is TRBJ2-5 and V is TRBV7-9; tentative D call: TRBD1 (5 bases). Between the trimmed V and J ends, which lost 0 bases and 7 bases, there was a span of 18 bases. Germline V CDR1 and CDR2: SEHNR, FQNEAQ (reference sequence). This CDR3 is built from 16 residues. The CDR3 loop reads CASSLASDFPQGTQYF. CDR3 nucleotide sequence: TGTGCCAGCAGCTTAGCCAGTGACTTCCCCCAGGGGACCCAGTACTTC.

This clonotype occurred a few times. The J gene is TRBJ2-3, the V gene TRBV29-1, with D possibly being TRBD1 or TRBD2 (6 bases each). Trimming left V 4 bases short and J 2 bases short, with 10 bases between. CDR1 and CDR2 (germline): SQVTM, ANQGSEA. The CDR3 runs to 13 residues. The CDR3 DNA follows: TGCAGCGTTGGTGGGGGGCCCACAGATACGCAGTATTTT. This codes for CSVGGGPTDTQYF.

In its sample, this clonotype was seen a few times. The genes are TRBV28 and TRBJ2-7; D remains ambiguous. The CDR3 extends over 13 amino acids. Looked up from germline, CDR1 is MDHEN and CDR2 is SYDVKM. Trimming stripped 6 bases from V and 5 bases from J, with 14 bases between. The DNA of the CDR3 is TGTGCCAGCAGACCCCCATCTCCCCACGAGCAGTACTTC. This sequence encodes CASRPPSPHEQYF.